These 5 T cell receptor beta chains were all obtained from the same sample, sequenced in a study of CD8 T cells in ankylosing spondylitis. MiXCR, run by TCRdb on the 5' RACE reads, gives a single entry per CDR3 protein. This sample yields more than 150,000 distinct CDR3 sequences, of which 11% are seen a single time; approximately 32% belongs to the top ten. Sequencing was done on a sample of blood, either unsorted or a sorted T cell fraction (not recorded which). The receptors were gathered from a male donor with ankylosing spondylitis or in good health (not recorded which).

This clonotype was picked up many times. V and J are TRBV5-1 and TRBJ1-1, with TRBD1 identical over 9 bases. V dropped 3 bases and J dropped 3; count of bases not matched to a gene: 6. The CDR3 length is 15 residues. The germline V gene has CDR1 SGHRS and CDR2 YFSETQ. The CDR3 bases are TGCGCCAGCAGCTCCCGACAGGGGGTCGACACTGAAGCTTTCTTT. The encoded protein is CASSSRQGVDTEAFF.

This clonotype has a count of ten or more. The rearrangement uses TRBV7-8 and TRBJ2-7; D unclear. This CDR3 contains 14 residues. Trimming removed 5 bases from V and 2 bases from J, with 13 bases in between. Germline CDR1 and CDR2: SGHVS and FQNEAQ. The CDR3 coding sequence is TGTGCCAGCAGCGTAGTTCGAGGAGCCTACGAGCAGTACTTC. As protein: CASSVVRGAYEQYF.

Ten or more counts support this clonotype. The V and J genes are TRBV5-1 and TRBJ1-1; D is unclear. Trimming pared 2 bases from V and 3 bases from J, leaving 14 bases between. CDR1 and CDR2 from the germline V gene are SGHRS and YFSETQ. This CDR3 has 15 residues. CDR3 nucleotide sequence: TGCGCCAGCAGCTTCGGAAGGGTCGGGGACACTGAAGCTTTCTTT. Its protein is CASSFGRVGDTEAFF. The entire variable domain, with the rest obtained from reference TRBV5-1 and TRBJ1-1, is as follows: KAGVTQTPRYLIKTRGQQVTLSCSPISGHRSVSWYQQTPGQGLQFLFEYFSETQRNKGNFPGRFSGRQFSNSRSEMNVSTLELGDSALYLCASSFGRVGDTEAFFGQGTRLTVV.

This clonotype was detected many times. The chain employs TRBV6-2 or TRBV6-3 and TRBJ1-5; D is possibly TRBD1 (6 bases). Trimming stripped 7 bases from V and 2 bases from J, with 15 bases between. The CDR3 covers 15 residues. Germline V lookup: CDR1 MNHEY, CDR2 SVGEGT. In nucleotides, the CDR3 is TGTGCCAGCACCTTCCCGGGGGGCGGCAATCAGCCCCAGCATTTT. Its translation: CASTFPGGGNQPQHF.

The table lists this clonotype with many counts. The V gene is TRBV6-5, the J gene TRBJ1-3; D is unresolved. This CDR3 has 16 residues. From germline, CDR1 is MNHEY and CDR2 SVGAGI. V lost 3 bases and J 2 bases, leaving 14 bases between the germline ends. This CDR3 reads CASSYGRGVPGNTIYF. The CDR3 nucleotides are TGTGCCAGCAGTTATGGGCGCGGGGTACCTGGAAACACCATATATTTT.